Shown below are 11 T cell receptor beta chains from a single sample sequenced in a study of brain metastases from non-small cell lung cancer. Sequenced by immunoSEQ multiplex PCR; TCRdb stores in-frame clones only, minus some. The data hold about 1,400 clones, with 80% to 85% observed a single time. Input material: tumor-adjacent normal tissue. These receptor sequences come from a donor at least 40 years old with non-small cell lung cancer.

This chain joins TRBV6-5 and TRBJ2-3; no clear D. Per the germline V gene, CDR1 is MNHEY and CDR2 is SVGAGI. The V and J ends lost 8 bases and 6 bases respectively, with 12 bases between them. CDR3 length: 12 amino acids. For the CDR3, the DNA is TGTGCCAGCGGGATGCTGGGGGATACGCAGTATTTT. Protein: CASGMLGDTQYF.

V gene TRBV7-2 combines with J gene TRBJ2-6; 8 nucleotides line up with TRBD1. Germline V gives CDR1 SGHTA, CDR2 FQGNSA. This CDR3 comprises 17 residues. With V trimmed by 6 bases and J by 0 bases, 7 bases remained unmatched. The CDR3 DNA reads as TGTGCCAGCAGTTCGGGACAGGCTTTCTCTGGGGCCAACGTCCTGACTTTC. Translated: CASSSGQAFSGANVLTF.

The CDR3 protein is CASRKNSWYGYTF. The CDR3 region has the DNA TGTGCCAGCAGAAAAAACAGCTGGTATGGCTACACCTTC. The chain couples TRBV3-1 (or the pseudogene TRBV3-2) to TRBJ1-2; D call uncertain. CDR3 length: 13 amino acids. CDR1 LGHDT and CDR2 YNNKEL come from the germline V gene (reference sequence). Trimming took 6 bases from V and 5 from J, leaving 13 bases between them.

V and J are TRBV7-9 and TRBJ1-4; D not resolved. The length of the CDR3 is 15 residues. Trimming took off 3 bases at V and 0 bases at J, with 8 bases between the two ends. CDR1 and CDR2 from the germline V gene are SEHNR and FQNEAQ (reference sequence). For the CDR3, the DNA is TGTGCCAGCAGCTTCCAGACCGCAACTAATGAAAAACTGTTTTTT. It encodes CASSFQTATNEKLFF.

V usage is TRBV6-5 and J usage is TRBJ1-6, with D hard to call. The CDR3 runs 14 residues. Looked up from germline, CDR1 is MNHEY and CDR2 is SVGAGI. V lost 6 bases and J lost 4, with 10 bases in between. The CDR3 nucleotides read TGTGCCAGCAGGGATAAAGGGTATAATTCACCCCTCCACTTT. This encodes CASRDKGYNSPLHF.

This chain joins TRBV29-1 and TRBJ2-2; 8 positions agree with TRBD2. V lost 3 bases and J lost 8; bases outside the gene matches: 11. CDR1 SQVTM and CDR2 ANQGSEA come from the germline V gene. The CDR3 is 15 residues long. CDR3 coding DNA: TGCAGCGTTGAGTTGGTGACTAGCGTATCTGGGGAGCTGTTTTTT. The encoded protein is CSVELVTSVSGELFF.

The DNA of the CDR3 is TGTGCCAGCAGTGGAACAGGGACGGGCGAGCAGTACTTC. It yields the protein CASSGTGTGEQYF. V usage is TRBV12-3 or TRBV12-4 and J usage is TRBJ2-7; maybe TRBD1 (6 bases). The V end was cut by 5 bases, the J end by 6 bases, with 14 bases between. The CDR3 consists of 13 residues.

The chain joins TRBV20-1 to TRBJ2-1, with D unclear. Per the germline V gene, CDR1 is DFQATT and CDR2 is SNEGSKA (reference sequence). The CDR3 runs to 15 residues. Trimming pared 3 bases from V and 2 bases from J, leaving 14 bases between. The CDR3 nucleotides read TGCAGTGCTAGTACTTTCCAAGAAACCTACAATGAGCAGTTCTTC. It encodes CSASTFQETYNEQFF.

The chain carries TRBV10-3 and TRBJ2-1; 7 bases agree with TRBD2. CDR1 ENHRY and CDR2 SYGVKD come from the germline V gene. The junction had 6 bases not matched to a gene; V was cut back by 0 bases and J by 4 bases. This CDR3 contains 16 residues. The CDR3 loop reads CAISESAGDLYNEQFF. The CDR3 DNA follows: TGTGCCATCAGTGAGTCGGCGGGGGACTTATACAATGAGCAGTTCTTC.

CDR3 sequence reads: CASSQEMGHFGYTF. DNA of the CDR3: TGTGCCAGCAGCCAAGAAATGGGACATTTCGGCTACACCTTC. The chain links TRBV3-1 (or the pseudogene TRBV3-2) to TRBJ1-2; D may be TRBD1 (6 bases). Trimming took 0 bases from V and 8 from J, leaving 13 bases between them. The CDR3 runs 14 residues. Germline lookup yields CDR1 LGHDT and CDR2 YNNKEL (reference sequence).

The chain links TRBV6-1 to TRBJ2-1, with 13 bases identical to TRBD2. The CDR3 has 18 amino acids. V was pared by 4 bases and J by 10 bases, with 16 bases of the junction left unmatched. In germline, CDR1 is MNHNS, CDR2 SASEGT. This CDR3 is CASSAAPGLAGSEGEQFF. DNA of the CDR3: TGTGCCAGCAGTGCTGCACCGGGACTAGCGGGGTCAGAGGGGGAGCAGTTCTTC.